This T cell receptor beta chain comes out of a study of blood T cell repertoires in COVID-19. Study background: Sites across the United States, Italy and Spain contributed samples from acute and convalescent COVID-19. In each case, the material was cDNA or gDNA derived from T cells, B-cell-depleted T cells, or PBMCs.

The authors' processing: Scientists estimated how many nucleated cells there were by amplifying reference gene primers. Only in-frame clones appear in the TCRdb table, and some are missing; sequencing was by immunoSEQ multiplex PCR. That table is the source of V, J and clone size, and D and trimming were worked out from the DNA. The sample records tens of thousands of clones, 89% being singletons. V trimming: 1 base; J trimming: 10 bases; junction bases outside the gene matches: 4. CDR1 and CDR2 from the germline V gene are MGHRA and YSYEKL. CDR3 length equals 14 residues. The genes are TRBV4-1 and TRBJ1-6, with 7 bases lining up with TRBD1. The sequenced material came from peripheral blood. This sequence originates from a man aged 70-80 years with active or convalescent COVID-19. The CDR3: CASSQGTGGSPLHF. Here the CDR3 DNA reads TGCGCCAGCAGCCAAGGGACAGGAGGGTCACCCCTCCACTTT.